This T cell receptor beta chain was captured in a study of technical replicates of blood from a few donors. V gave up 5 bases and J gave up 4 bases; unmatched junction bases: 6. Germline V gene lookup returns CDR1 SGHNT and CDR2 YENEEA. The length of the CDR3 is 16 residues. Profiling relied on immunoSEQ multiplex PCR, and the TCRdb table lists in-frame clones only, not all of them. Of tens of thousands of clones detected, 85% to 95% appear once; the ten largest clones hold approximately 0.42%. This receptor was identified in a human donor in good health. The rearrangement links TRBV11-3 to TRBJ2-3; TRBD2 aligns across 13 bases. Sequencing used T cells isolated from PBMCs. The CDR3, as DNA: TGTGCCAGCAGCCGAGGGACTAGCGGGAACGCAGATACGCAGTATTTT. Translated, it gives CASSRGTSGNADTQYF.